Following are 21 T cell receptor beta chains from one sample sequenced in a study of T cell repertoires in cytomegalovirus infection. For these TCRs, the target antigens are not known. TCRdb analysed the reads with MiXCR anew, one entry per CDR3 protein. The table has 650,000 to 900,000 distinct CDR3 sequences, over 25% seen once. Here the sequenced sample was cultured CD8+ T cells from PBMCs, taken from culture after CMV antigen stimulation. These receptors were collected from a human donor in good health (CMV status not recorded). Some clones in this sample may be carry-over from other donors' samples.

The CDR3 region is CASSRGPGLVETQYF. CDR3 nucleotides: TGCGCCAGCAGCCGGGGTCCAGGGTTGGTAGAGACCCAGTACTTC. This chain uses TRBV4-1 with TRBJ2-5, with D perhaps matching TRBD1 (5 bases). Germline CDR1 MGHRA, CDR2 YSYEKL. The CDR3 has 15 amino acids. Trimming left V 4 bases short and J 4 bases short, with 16 bases between.

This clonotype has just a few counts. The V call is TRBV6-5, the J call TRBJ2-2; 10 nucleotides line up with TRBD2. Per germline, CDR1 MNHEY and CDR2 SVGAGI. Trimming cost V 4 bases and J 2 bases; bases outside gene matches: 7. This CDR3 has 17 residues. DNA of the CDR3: TGTGCCAGCAGTTTTATTAGCGGGGGGTCAAACACCGGGGAGCTGTTTTTT. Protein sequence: CASSFISGGSNTGELFF.

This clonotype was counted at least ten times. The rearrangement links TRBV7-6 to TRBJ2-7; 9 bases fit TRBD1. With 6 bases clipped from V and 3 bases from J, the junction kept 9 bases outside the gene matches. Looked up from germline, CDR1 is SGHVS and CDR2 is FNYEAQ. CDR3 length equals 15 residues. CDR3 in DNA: TGTGCCAGCAGTTCCGGGACAGGGAGAATCTACGAGCAGTACTTC. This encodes CASSSGTGRIYEQYF.

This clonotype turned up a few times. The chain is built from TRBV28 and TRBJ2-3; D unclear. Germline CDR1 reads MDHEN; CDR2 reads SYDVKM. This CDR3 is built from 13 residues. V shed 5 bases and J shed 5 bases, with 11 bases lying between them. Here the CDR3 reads CASSLFPGDTQYF. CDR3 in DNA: TGTGCCAGCAGTCTTTTCCCCGGAGATACGCAGTATTTT.

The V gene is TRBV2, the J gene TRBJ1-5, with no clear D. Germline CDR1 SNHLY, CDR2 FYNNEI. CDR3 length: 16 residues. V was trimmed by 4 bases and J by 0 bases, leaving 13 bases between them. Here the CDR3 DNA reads TGTGCCAGCAGTGGGAGGACTTCCTATAGCAATCAGCCCCAGCATTTT. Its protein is CASSGRTSYSNQPQHF.

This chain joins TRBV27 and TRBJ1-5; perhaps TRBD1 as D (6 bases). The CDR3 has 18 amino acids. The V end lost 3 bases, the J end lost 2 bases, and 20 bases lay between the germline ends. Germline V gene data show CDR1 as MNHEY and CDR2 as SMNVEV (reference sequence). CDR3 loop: CASSFGGQGTAGNQPQHF. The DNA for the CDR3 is TGTGCCAGCAGTTTCGGGGGTCAGGGGACCGCCGGCAATCAGCCCCAGCATTTT.

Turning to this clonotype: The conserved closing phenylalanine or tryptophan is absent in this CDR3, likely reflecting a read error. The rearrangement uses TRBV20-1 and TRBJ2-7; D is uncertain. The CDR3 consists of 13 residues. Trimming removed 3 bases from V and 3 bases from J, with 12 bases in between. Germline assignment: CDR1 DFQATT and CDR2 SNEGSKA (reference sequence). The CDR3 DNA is TGCAGTGCTAGCCTCCCTATCCTCTACGAGCAGTACATC. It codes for CSASLPILYEQYI.

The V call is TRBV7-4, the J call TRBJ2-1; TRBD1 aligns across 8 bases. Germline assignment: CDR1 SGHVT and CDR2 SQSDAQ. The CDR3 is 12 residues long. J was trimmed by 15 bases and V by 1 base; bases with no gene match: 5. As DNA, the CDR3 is TGTGCCAGCAGCTTAGAACAGGGGGAGTGGTTCTTC. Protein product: CASSLEQGEWFF.

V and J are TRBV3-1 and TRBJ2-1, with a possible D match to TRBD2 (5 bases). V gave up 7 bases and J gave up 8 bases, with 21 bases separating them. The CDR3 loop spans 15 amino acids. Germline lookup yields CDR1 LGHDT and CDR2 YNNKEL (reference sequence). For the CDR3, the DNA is TGTGCCAGCACCTACGGAGGCCTCCCCGGGGATGAGCAGTTCTTC. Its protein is CASTYGGLPGDEQFF.

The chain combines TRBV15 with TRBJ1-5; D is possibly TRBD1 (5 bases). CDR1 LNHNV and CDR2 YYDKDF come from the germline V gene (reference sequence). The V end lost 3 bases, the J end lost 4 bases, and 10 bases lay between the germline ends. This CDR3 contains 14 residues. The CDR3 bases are TGTGCCACCAGCAGGGTACGGGGGAATCAGCCCCAGCATTTT. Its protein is CATSRVRGNQPQHF.

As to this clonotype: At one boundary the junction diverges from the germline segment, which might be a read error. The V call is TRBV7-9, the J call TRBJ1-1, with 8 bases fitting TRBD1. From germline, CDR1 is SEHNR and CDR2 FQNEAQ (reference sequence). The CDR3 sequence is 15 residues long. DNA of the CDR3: TGTGTCAGCAGCCACGGGACAGGAAGGAACACTGAAGCTTTCTTT. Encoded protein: CVSSHGTGRNTEAFF. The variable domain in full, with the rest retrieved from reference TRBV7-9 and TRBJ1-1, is DTGVSQNPRHKITKRGQNVTFRCDPISEHNRLYWYRQTLGQGPEFLTYFQNEAQLEKSRLLSDRFSAERPKGSFSTLEIQRTEQGDSAMYLCVSSHGTGRNTEAFFGQGTRLTVV.

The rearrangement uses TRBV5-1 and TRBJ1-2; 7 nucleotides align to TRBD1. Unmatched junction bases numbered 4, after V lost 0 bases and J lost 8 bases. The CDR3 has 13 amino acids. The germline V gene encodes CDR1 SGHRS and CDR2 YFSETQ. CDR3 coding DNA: TGCGCCAGCAGCTTGGCCTGGGACAGAGGCTACACCTTC. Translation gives CASSLAWDRGYTF.

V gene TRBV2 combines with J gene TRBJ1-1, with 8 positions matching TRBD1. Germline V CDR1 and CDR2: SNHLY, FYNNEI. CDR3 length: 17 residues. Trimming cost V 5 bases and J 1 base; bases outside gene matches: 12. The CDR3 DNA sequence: TGTGCCAGCAGTCCCCAGGGGGCAGGGATTGGGAACACTGAAGCTTTCTTT. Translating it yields CASSPQGAGIGNTEAFF.

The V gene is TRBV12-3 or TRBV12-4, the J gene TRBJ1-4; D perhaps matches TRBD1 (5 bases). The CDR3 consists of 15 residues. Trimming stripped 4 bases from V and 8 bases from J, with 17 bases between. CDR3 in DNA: TGTGCCAGCAGTTCGTCCCGGGACGTTAAAGAAAAACTGTTTTTT. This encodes CASSSSRDVKEKLFF.

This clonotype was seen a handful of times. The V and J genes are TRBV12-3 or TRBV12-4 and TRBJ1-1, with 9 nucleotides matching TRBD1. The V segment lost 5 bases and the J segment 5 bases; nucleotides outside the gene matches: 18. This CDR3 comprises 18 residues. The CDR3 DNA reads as TGTGCCAGCAGTCAATACTCAGGACAGGGGCGCAGGTTGACTGAAGCTTTCTTT. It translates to CASSQYSGQGRRLTEAFF.

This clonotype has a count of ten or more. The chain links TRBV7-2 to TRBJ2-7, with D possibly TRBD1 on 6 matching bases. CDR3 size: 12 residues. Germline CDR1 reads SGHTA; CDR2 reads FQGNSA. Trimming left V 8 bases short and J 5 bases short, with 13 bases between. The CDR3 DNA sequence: TGTGCCAGCGGAACAGGGATCCACGAGCAGTACGTC. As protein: CASGTGIHEQYV.

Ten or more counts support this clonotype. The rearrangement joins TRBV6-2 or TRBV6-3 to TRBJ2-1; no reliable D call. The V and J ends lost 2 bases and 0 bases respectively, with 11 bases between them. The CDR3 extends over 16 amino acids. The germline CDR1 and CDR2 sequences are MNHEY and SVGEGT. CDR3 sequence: CASSYIVESSYNEQFF. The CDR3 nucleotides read TGTGCCAGCAGTTACATTGTGGAAAGCTCCTACAATGAGCAGTTCTTC.

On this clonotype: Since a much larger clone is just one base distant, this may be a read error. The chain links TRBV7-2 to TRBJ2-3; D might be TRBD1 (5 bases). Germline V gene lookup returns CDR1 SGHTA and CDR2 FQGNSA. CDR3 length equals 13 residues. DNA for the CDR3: TGTGCCGGCAGCTTAAACAGGCCAGATACGCAGTATTTT. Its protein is CAGSLNRPDTQYF.

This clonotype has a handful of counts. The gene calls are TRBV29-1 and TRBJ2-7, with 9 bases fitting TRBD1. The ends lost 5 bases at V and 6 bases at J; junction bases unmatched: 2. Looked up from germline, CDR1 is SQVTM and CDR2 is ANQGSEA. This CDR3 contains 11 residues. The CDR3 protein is CSVQDRGEQYV. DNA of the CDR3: TGCAGCGTTCAGGACAGGGGCGAGCAGTACGTC.

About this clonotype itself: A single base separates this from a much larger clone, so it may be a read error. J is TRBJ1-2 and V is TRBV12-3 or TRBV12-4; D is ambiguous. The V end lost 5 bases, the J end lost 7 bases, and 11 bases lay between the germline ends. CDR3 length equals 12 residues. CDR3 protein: CASSPRGIGYTF. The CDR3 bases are TGTGCCAGCAGTCCCCGCGGCATTGGCTACACCTTC.

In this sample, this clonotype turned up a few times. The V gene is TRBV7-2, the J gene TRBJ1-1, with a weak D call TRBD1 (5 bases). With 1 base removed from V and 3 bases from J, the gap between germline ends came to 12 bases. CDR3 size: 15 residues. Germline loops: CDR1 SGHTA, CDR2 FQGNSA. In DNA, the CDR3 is TGTGCCAGCAGCTTAGATTACCAGGGCTACACTGAAGCTTTCTTT. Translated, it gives CASSLDYQGYTEAFF. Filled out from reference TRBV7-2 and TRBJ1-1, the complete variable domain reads GAGVSQSPSNKVTEKGKDVELRCDPISGHTALYWYRQSLGQGLEFLIYFQGNSAPDKSGLPSDRFSAERTGGSVSTLTIQRTQQEDSAVYLCASSLDYQGYTEAFFGQGTRLTVV.